This T cell receptor beta chain was sequenced for a study of CD8 T cells in ankylosing spondylitis. With molecular barcodes, quantitative 5'-RACE was used to make the TCR beta libraries. TCRdb itself ran the 5' RACE reads through MiXCR, one entry per CDR3 protein. The sample records about 510,000 distinct CDR3 sequences, less than 6% being singletons. This clonotype was detected ten times or more. Its antigen is currently unknown. Trimming cost V 1 base and J 0 bases; bases outside gene matches: 9. CDR1 and CDR2 from the germline V gene are DFQATT and SNEGSKA (reference sequence). This CDR3 contains 18 residues. Study-wide findings and caveats: Within ankylosing spondylitis blood, a TCR beta motif made up of several highly homologous variants appeared to be characteristic. Matched ankylosing spondylitis synovial fluid reportedly contained a significantly enriched population of disease-linked clones.

The sequence was obtained from a male donor with ankylosing spondylitis. Material: blood, either unsorted or a sorted T cell fraction (not recorded which). V and J are TRBV20-1 and TRBJ2-3, with 11 bases aligning to TRBD2. The CDR3 DNA sequence: TGCAGTGCTAGAGGGCTAGCGGGAGGTTTTGAGAGCACAGATACGCAGTATTTT. Encoded protein: CSARGLAGGFESTDTQYF.